These 5 T cell receptor beta chains were sequenced from one sample in a study of early stage breast cancer tumors. Data came from immunoSEQ multiplex PCR; TCRdb stores just in-frame clones and leaves some out. The sample lists about 51,000 clones, around 78% seen once, with under 4.5% in the top ten. The sample comprised blood. These receptors were taken from a person aged 40-50 years with breast cancer.

The table lists this clone with a few counts. This chain joins TRBV18 and TRBJ2-2; 10 bases align to TRBD1. J was trimmed by 6 bases and V by 1 base; bases with no gene match: 8. This CDR3 has 17 residues. Per germline, CDR1 KGHSH and CDR2 LQKENI. The CDR3 bases are TGTGCCAGCTCACCACGTGTTCACGGACAGGGGGCCGGGGAGCTGTTTTTT. Protein product: CASSPRVHGQGAGELFF. The whole variable domain, filled in from reference TRBV18 and TRBJ2-2, reads NAGVMQNPRHLVRRRGQEARLRCSPMKGHSHVYWYRQLPEEGLKFMVYLQKENIIDESGMPKERFSAEFPKEGPSILRIQQVVRGDSAAYFCASSPRVHGQGAGELFFGEGSRLTVL.

The chain joins TRBV6-6 to TRBJ1-1; D is ambiguous. Germline CDR1 and CDR2: MNHNY and SVGAGI (reference sequence). This CDR3 comprises 13 residues. Trimming left V 7 bases short and J 2 bases short, with 11 bases between. This CDR3 reads CASTEGPNTEAFF. The DNA of the CDR3 is TGTGCCAGCACCGAAGGTCCCAACACTGAAGCTTTCTTT.

The chain links TRBV5-6 to TRBJ1-2; D gene ambiguous. The ends were cut back, 6 bases at V and 7 bases at J, with 19 bases in the middle. Germline V gives CDR1 SGHDT, CDR2 YYEEEE. This CDR3 spans 14 amino acids. CDR3 sequence (DNA): TGTGCCAGCATCCAGTCGGTGACGGGGTCTGGCTACACCTTC. Translation: CASIQSVTGSGYTF.

The chain links TRBV30 to TRBJ2-7, with D unclear. CDR3 size: 14 residues. The V end was cut by 3 bases, the J end by 1 base, with 13 bases between. Looked up from germline, CDR1 is GTSNPN and CDR2 is SVGIG (reference sequence). CDR3 DNA sequence: TGTGCCTGGAGCAGTGGGCAGTGGTCCTACGAGCAGTACTTC. It codes for CAWSSGQWSYEQYF. Full variable domain (missing parts from reference TRBV30 and TRBJ2-7): SQTIHQWPATLVQPVGSPLSLECTVEGTSNPNLYWYRQAAGRGLQLLFYSVGIGQISSEVPQNLSASRPQDRQFILSSKKLLLSDSGFYLCAWSSGQWSYEQYFGPGTRLTVT.

V gene TRBV18 combines with J gene TRBJ2-1, with TRBD2 identical over 11 bases. V lost 3 bases, J lost 6 bases, and 10 bases stayed unmatched. The CDR3 consists of 17 residues. The germline gives CDR1 KGHSH, CDR2 LQKENI. The chain's CDR3 is CASSPGLAVLTVNEQFF. The CDR3 nucleotides read TGTGCCAGCTCACCGGGACTAGCGGTCCTAACCGTCAATGAGCAGTTCTTC.